Below, 3 T cell receptor beta chains from the same sample are listed, as sequenced in a study of identifying expanded T cells in peripheral blood. Assay used: immunoSEQ multiplex PCR; TCRdb lists only in-frame clones, some missing. The table has under 150,000 clones, around 88% seen once. The sequenced sample was blood. These receptors were obtained from a person aged 18-69 years in good health.

J is TRBJ1-5 and V is TRBV7-2; D gene unclear. The CDR3 has 15 amino acids. V was shortened by 2 bases and J by 4 bases, with 12 bases between the two germline ends. In germline, CDR1 is SGHTA, CDR2 FQGNSA. CDR3 region: CASSLWPQGNQPQHF. CDR3 DNA sequence: TGTGCCAGCAGCTTATGGCCACAAGGTAATCAGCCCCAGCATTTT.

V usage is TRBV6-1 and J usage is TRBJ2-7, with 10 bases fitting TRBD1. Looked up from germline, CDR1 is MNHNS and CDR2 is SASEGT. Losses at the gene ends were 10 bases for V and 3 bases for J; bases not matched to a gene: 6. The length of the CDR3 is 13 residues. The CDR3 nucleotides read TGTGCCACCCAGACAGGGGGCAGCTACGAGCAGTACTTC. This translates into CATQTGGSYEQYF.

The chain uses TRBV7-2 and TRBJ2-1, with D possibly TRBD1 on 5 matching bases. CDR3 size: 11 residues. Per germline, CDR1 SGHTA and CDR2 FQGNSA. V lost 4 bases and J 9 bases, leaving 7 bases between the germline ends. CDR3 loop: CASSSGFEQFF. CDR3 bases: TGTGCCAGCAGCTCAGGGTTTGAGCAGTTCTTC.